These 31 T cell receptor beta chains share one sample of origin, sequenced in a study of Ad26.COV2.S vaccination and SARS-CoV-2 variants. Specified treatment: 15 to 20 received Ad26.COV2.S at low or high dose, single or two shots; 5 received placebo; per-sample allocation not given. Sampling took place 63 days after the first vaccine or placebo injection. Clones were read by immunoSEQ multiplex PCR, and TCRdb kept only the in-frame ones, dropping some. The data show about 400,000 clones, over 75% seen once. The starting material was peripheral blood, obtained in a trial of Ad26.COV2.S vaccine versus placebo. These TCRs come from a person between 18 and 65 years old who received the Ad26.COV2.S COVID-19 vaccine or a placebo.

The CDR3 coding sequence is TGTGCCAGCAGCCCCGACCGAGGGTGGAATGAAAAACTGTTTTTT. This gives the protein CASSPDRGWNEKLFF. The rearrangement joins TRBV7-9 to TRBJ1-4; D is uncertain. Germline CDR1 reads SEHNR; CDR2 reads FQNEAQ (reference sequence). The CDR3 has 15 residues. Trimming took 5 bases from V and 5 from J, leaving 15 bases between them.

This clone was seen just once. V and J are TRBV7-3 and TRBJ2-7, with 12 bases lining up with TRBD2. This CDR3 spans 15 amino acids. CDR1 and CDR2 (germline): SGHTA, FQGTGA. J lost 5 bases, V lost 5 bases, and 7 bases had no gene match. The CDR3 nucleotides read TGTGCCAGCAGCGCCCAGACTAGCGGGAGACACGAGCAGTACTTC. Translation: CASSAQTSGRHEQYF.

This chain uses TRBV10-3 with TRBJ2-3; 9 bases map to TRBD2. Germline loops: CDR1 ENHRY, CDR2 SYGVKD. The CDR3 contains 18 residues. V gave up 2 bases and J gave up 0 bases; unmatched junction bases: 9. The CDR3 nucleotides read TGTGCCATCAGTGAGGGGTTAGCGGGAGCCTCTAGCACAGATACGCAGTATTTT. It specifies CAISEGLAGASSTDTQYF.

The CDR3 loop is CASSSGMRQAFF. In DNA, the CDR3 is TGTGCCAGCAGCTCCGGTATGAGGCAAGCTTTCTTT. The chain couples TRBV11-2 to TRBJ1-1; D is unresolved. Between the trimmed V and J ends, which lost 4 bases and 9 bases, there was a span of 12 bases. Germline CDR1 reads SGHAT; CDR2 reads FQNNGV. CDR3 length equals 12 residues.

J is TRBJ2-7 and V is TRBV2; a weak D match, TRBD1 (6 bases). V was shortened by 3 bases and J by 2 bases, with 8 bases between the two germline ends. CDR3 length: 13 residues. CDR1 is SNHLY, CDR2 FYNNEI, per germline. CDR3: CASSDRGTYEQYF. CDR3 sequence (DNA): TGTGCCAGCAGTGACAGGGGTACCTACGAGCAGTACTTC.

This chain uses TRBV29-1 with TRBJ2-5; no reliable D call. V was pared by 4 bases and J by 0 bases, with 6 bases between. The CDR3 covers 12 residues. The V gene's germline CDR1 is SQVTM and CDR2 ANQGSEA. CDR3 protein: CSVGLNQETQYF. CDR3 nucleotides: TGCAGCGTTGGTCTTAACCAAGAGACCCAGTACTTC.

The rearrangement links TRBV7-9 to TRBJ1-1, with TRBD1 identical over 7 bases. The CDR3 has 16 residues. The germline CDR1 and CDR2 sequences are SEHNR and FQNEAQ (reference sequence). The V and J ends lost 0 bases and 2 bases, in that order; junction bases with no gene match: 6. In DNA form, the CDR3 reads TGTGCCAGCAGCTTAGCAGGTGCAGGGGGAAACACTGAAGCTTTCTTT. Protein product: CASSLAGAGGNTEAFF.

The chain recombines TRBV27 with TRBJ2-7; 7 bases align to TRBD1. Germline CDR1 reads MNHEY; CDR2 reads SMNVEV (reference sequence). Unmatched junction bases numbered 7, after V lost 6 bases and J lost 2 bases. The CDR3 runs 14 residues. The CDR3 DNA reads as TGTGCCAGCAGGCCCGGGACAGTGCCCTACGAGCAGTACTTC. Translating gives CASRPGTVPYEQYF.

The J gene is TRBJ1-4, the V gene TRBV11-2; D may be TRBD1 (5 bases). The CDR3 contains 14 residues. CDR1 is SGHAT, CDR2 FQNNGV, per germline. V lost 3 bases and J lost 3, with 8 bases in between. CDR3 DNA: TGTGCCAGCAGCTTCAGGGTATCTAATGAAAAACTGTTTTTT. As protein: CASSFRVSNEKLFF.

The gene calls are TRBV5-8 and TRBJ2-2; 15 bases match TRBD2. The CDR3 runs to 18 residues. After removal of 5 bases from V and 4 bases from J, the junction contained 9 bases not matched to a gene. Per germline, CDR1 SGHTS and CDR2 YDEGEE. The CDR3 DNA follows: TGTGCCAGCAGTTTGCCGGGACTAGCGGGAGGATCCACCGGGGAGCTGTTTTTT. As protein: CASSLPGLAGGSTGELFF.

The DNA for the CDR3 is TGTGCCAGCAGCTTATCTGTTCTCTACAATGAGCAGTTCTTC. Protein: CASSLSVLYNEQFF. V and J are TRBV11-3 and TRBJ2-1, with D hard to call. Looked up from germline, CDR1 is SGHNT and CDR2 is YENEEA. The CDR3 covers 14 residues. Trimming took 2 bases from V and 3 from J, leaving 8 bases between them.

Only one count was recorded for this clone. The chain couples TRBV4-2 to TRBJ2-7, with D hard to call. Trimming left V 4 bases short and J 2 bases short, with 6 bases between. The CDR3 consists of 12 residues. Per the germline V gene, CDR1 is LGHNA and CDR2 is YNFKEQ. Written as DNA, the CDR3 is TGTGCCAGCAGCCGGGCCCCCTACGAGCAGTACTTC. This codes for CASSRAPYEQYF.

This clone was counted between two and nine times. The gene calls are TRBV6-5 and TRBJ2-1; 7 nucleotides match TRBD2. Germline loops: CDR1 MNHEY, CDR2 SVGAGI. Unmatched junction bases numbered 11, after V lost 8 bases and J lost 4 bases. The CDR3 is 15 residues long. The CDR3 region is CASSVSGITYNEQFF. In DNA form, the CDR3 reads TGTGCCAGCTCAGTCAGCGGGATCACGTACAATGAGCAGTTCTTC.

The rearrangement joins TRBV27 to TRBJ2-3; maybe TRBD1 (5 bases). The CDR3 has 14 amino acids. Germline lookup yields CDR1 MNHEY and CDR2 SMNVEV (reference sequence). The V end lost 3 bases, the J end lost 0 bases, and 7 bases lay between the germline ends. The CDR3 loop reads CASSLQGSTDTQYF. CDR3 nucleotide sequence: TGTGCCAGCAGTTTGCAGGGTAGCACAGATACGCAGTATTTT.

The J gene is TRBJ2-2, the V gene TRBV7-9; either TRBD1 or TRBD2 may fit D (5 bases each). The CDR3 runs 16 residues. V was cut by 5 bases and J by 0 bases, with 13 bases left in between. Germline CDR1 SEHNR, CDR2 FQNEAQ (reference sequence). The CDR3 DNA reads TGTGCCAGCAGCGGGACGGGCCCCTCGAACACCGGGGAGCTGTTTTTT. Its protein product is CASSGTGPSNTGELFF.

The V gene is TRBV28, the J gene TRBJ2-3, with D hard to call. Germline V CDR1 and CDR2: MDHEN, SYDVKM. Trimming stripped 3 bases from V and 6 bases from J, with 13 bases between. There are 14 residues in the CDR3. CDR3 nucleotides: TGTGCCAGCAGTTTTGGGCCTCCGAAGGATACGCAGTATTTT. It encodes CASSFGPPKDTQYF.

The chain employs TRBV6-5 and TRBJ2-1; 13 bases align to TRBD2. The germline CDR1 and CDR2 sequences are MNHEY and SVGAGI. V gave up 6 bases and J gave up 10 bases; unmatched junction bases: 9. This CDR3 is 15 amino acids long. The CDR3 loop reads CASSPGLAGVEEQFF. As DNA, the CDR3 is TGTGCCAGCAGCCCCGGACTAGCGGGAGTAGAAGAGCAGTTCTTC.

V and J are TRBV7-9 and TRBJ2-7; D remains ambiguous. In germline, CDR1 is SEHNR, CDR2 FQNEAQ (reference sequence). The CDR3 is made up of 15 amino acids. V lost 1 base to trimming and J lost 3 bases, with 13 bases between them. The CDR3 here is CASSLGLRADYEQYF. The CDR3 DNA reads TGTGCCAGCAGCTTAGGACTCCGGGCGGACTACGAGCAGTACTTC.

The genes are TRBV2 and TRBJ2-5; D uncertain. The V end was cut by 3 bases, the J end by 6 bases, with 11 bases between. CDR1 is SNHLY and CDR2 is FYNNEI in the germline V gene. The CDR3 spans 13 residues. The DNA of the CDR3 is TGTGCCAGCAGTGATAATAGCAGAAAGACCCAGTACTTC. Translated: CASSDNSRKTQYF.

This clone was recorded only once. The chain joins TRBV6-2 or TRBV6-3 to TRBJ2-7; D is possibly TRBD1 (6 bases). CDR1 is MNHEY, CDR2 SVGEGT, per germline. This CDR3 has 13 amino acids. The V gene lost 4 bases and the J gene lost 6 bases, with 13 bases spanning the gap. The chain's CDR3 is CASSSLGASEQYF. Written as DNA, the CDR3 is TGTGCCAGCAGTTCCCTGGGGGCGTCCGAGCAGTACTTC.

The chain combines TRBV6-1 with TRBJ2-7; 8 bases line up with TRBD2. Losses at the gene ends were 4 bases for V and 4 bases for J; bases not matched to a gene: 12. This CDR3 contains 16 residues. In germline, CDR1 is MNHNS, CDR2 SASEGT. CDR3 loop: CASSGLRSSGTYEQYF. Here the CDR3 DNA reads TGTGCCAGCAGTGGCCTGCGGAGTAGCGGGACATACGAGCAGTACTTC.

CDR3 bases: TGCGCCAGCAGCGCCAGGGGACAGGGAGGGGCAGATACGCAGTATTTT. It is translated as CASSARGQGGADTQYF. The chain carries TRBV5-1 and TRBJ2-3, with 9 bases identical to TRBD1. Germline V gene sequence: CDR1 SGHRS, CDR2 YFSETQ. The V segment lost 4 bases and the J segment 4 bases; nucleotides outside the gene matches: 10. The CDR3 runs to 16 residues.

DNA for the CDR3: TGTGCCAGCAGCTCCACAACTAGTTGGGTAGCGGGACAAGAGACCCAGTACTTC. Translation gives CASSSTTSWVAGQETQYF. This chain joins TRBV7-2 and TRBJ2-5, with TRBD2 matching over 8 bases. V shed 4 bases, J shed 2 bases, and the junction held 15 bases outside the gene matches. The CDR3 is made up of 18 amino acids. Germline CDR1 SGHTA, CDR2 FQGNSA.

The V gene is TRBV4-3, the J gene TRBJ1-1, with 7 bases identical to TRBD1. The germline V gene has CDR1 LGHNA and CDR2 YSLEER. CDR3 size: 15 residues. The trim removed 4 bases at V and 4 bases at J, leaving 9 bases unmatched. As DNA, the CDR3 is TGCGCCAGCAGCCGAACGGGACAGAAAGTCACTGAAGCTTTCTTT. Its translation: CASSRTGQKVTEAFF.

This clone was observed a few times. The chain carries TRBV5-1 and TRBJ2-7; 8 positions match TRBD2. In germline, CDR1 is SGHRS, CDR2 YFSETQ. J gave up 4 bases and V 1 base, and 10 bases lay outside the gene matches. The CDR3 runs to 16 residues. CDR3 loop: CASSLTSGGFWYEQYF. Here the CDR3 DNA reads TGCGCCAGCAGCTTGACTAGCGGAGGATTCTGGTACGAGCAGTACTTC.

The J gene is TRBJ2-2, the V gene TRBV15, with 9 nucleotides matching TRBD1. J was trimmed by 7 bases and V by 5 bases; bases with no gene match: 17. Germline CDR1 reads LNHNV; CDR2 reads YYDKDF (reference sequence). This CDR3 spans 18 amino acids. The CDR3 sequence is CATSGPLTGTGRIGELFF. CDR3 coding DNA: TGTGCCACCAGCGGACCTTTAACCGGGACAGGGAGAATCGGGGAGCTGTTTTTT.

The chain couples TRBV5-1 to TRBJ2-7; perhaps TRBD2 as D (6 bases). The germline CDR1 and CDR2 sequences are SGHRS and YFSETQ. Trimming took off 1 base at V and 0 bases at J, with 11 bases between the two ends. The CDR3 runs 15 residues. CDR3 loop: CASSLTGGSSYEQYF. The CDR3 nucleotides are TGCGCCAGCAGCTTGACCGGAGGGAGCTCCTACGAGCAGTACTTC.

This chain joins TRBV29-1 and TRBJ1-1; D unclear. Germline V gives CDR1 SQVTM, CDR2 ANQGSEA. V was shortened by 4 bases and J by 3 bases, with 6 bases between the two germline ends. The CDR3 covers 11 residues. The CDR3 sequence is CSVAPYTEAFF. The DNA for the CDR3 is TGCAGCGTTGCGCCGTACACTGAAGCTTTCTTT.

The V call is TRBV9, the J call TRBJ1-1; D gene uncertain. CDR3 length: 15 amino acids. Looked up from germline, CDR1 is SGDLS and CDR2 is YYNGEE. The V end was cut by 0 bases, the J end by 0 bases, with 9 bases between. The CDR3 loop reads CASSVGGGLNTEAFF. The CDR3 nucleotides read TGTGCCAGCAGCGTAGGAGGAGGCTTGAACACTGAAGCTTTCTTT.

The chain uses TRBV6-6 and TRBJ2-1; D is unclear. CDR3 size: 16 residues. Trimming stripped 4 bases from V and 0 bases from J, with 13 bases between. Per the germline V gene, CDR1 is MNHNY and CDR2 is SVGAGI (reference sequence). The CDR3 loop reads CASSSTDRSSYNEQFF. In DNA, the CDR3 is TGTGCCAGCAGTTCCACCGACCGGAGCTCCTACAATGAGCAGTTCTTC.

V is TRBV19 and J is TRBJ2-3; D uncertain. V was shortened by 0 bases and J by 2 bases, with 9 bases between the two germline ends. CDR1 and CDR2 from the germline V gene are LNHDA and SQIVND (reference sequence). The CDR3 is 15 amino acids. CDR3 sequence: CASSIEAAPTDTQYF. The DNA of the CDR3 is TGTGCCAGTAGTATAGAAGCCGCGCCCACAGATACGCAGTATTTT.